The T cell receptor beta chain described here comes from a study of shared clonotypes between healthy human individuals. The study's findings and limits: Naive subsets generally exceeded memory subsets in estimated richness.

To note about this clone: Antigen: not known.

Positive CCR7 selection of CD45RO-negative cells yielded the naive CD8 cells, and terminally differentiated effector memory CD45RA+ cells were excluded. This CDR3 comprises 15 residues. Germline V gene data show CDR1 as MNHEY and CDR2 as SMNVEV (reference sequence). V shed 0 bases and J 2 bases; nucleotides not matched to a gene: 2. Here immunoSEQ multiplex PCR was the method, and the copy in TCRdb shows in-frame clones only, minus some. The sample yields roughly 2,000,000 clones, around 93% seen once. Sequencing input: naive CD8+ T cells from PBMCs. The genes are TRBV27 and TRBJ2-7, with TRBD1 identical over 9 bases. This TCR came from a man younger than 30 in good health. Some clones in this sample may be carry-over from other donors' samples. DNA for the CDR3: TGTGCCAGCAGTTTATCAGGACAGGGGACCTACGAGCAGTACTTC. Protein: CASSLSGQGTYEQYF.